These 28 T cell receptor beta chains share one sample of origin, sequenced in a study of OX40 agonist ivuxolimab in advanced cancers. The data were produced by immunoSEQ multiplex PCR, yet TCRdb's version contains in-frame clones alone and is incomplete. Of about 68,000 clones listed, approximately 83% are singletons. This specimen was CD4+ or CD8+ T cells sorted from blood, taken in a trial of the OX40 agonist ivuxolimab. Receptors originate from an adult with an advanced solid tumor such as melanoma, head and neck, liver or kidney cancer.

The V and J genes are TRBV5-6 and TRBJ1-2, with TRBD1 matching 9 bases. With V trimmed by 4 bases and J by 2 bases, 3 bases remained unmatched. The germline CDR1 and CDR2 sequences are SGHDT and YYEEEE. The CDR3 extends over 14 amino acids. CDR3 DNA: TGTGCCAGCAGCCGGGACAGGGTAAACTATGGCTACACCTTC. Its protein product is CASSRDRVNYGYTF. The complete variable domain, with remaining parts taken from reference TRBV5-6 and TRBJ1-2, reads DAGVTQSPTHLIKTRGQQVTLRCSPKSGHDTVSWYQQALGQGPQFIFQYYEEEERQRGNFPDRFSGHQFPNYSSELNVNALLLGDSALYLCASSRDRVNYGYTFGSGTRLTVV.

V gene TRBV6-1 combines with J gene TRBJ1-6; 8 nucleotides align to TRBD1. CDR3 length: 14 amino acids. The V gene's germline CDR1 is MNHNS and CDR2 SASEGT. Trimming removed 6 bases from V and 3 bases from J; junction bases left unmatched: 1. The CDR3 sequence is CASRTGVYNSPLHF. In nucleotides, the CDR3 is TGTGCCAGCAGGACAGGGGTCTATAATTCACCCCTCCACTTT.

The genes are TRBV5-1 and TRBJ2-3, with D tentatively TRBD2 (7 bases). Germline CDR1 and CDR2: SGHRS and YFSETQ. This CDR3 has 15 amino acids. Trimming left V 0 bases short and J 1 base short, with 9 bases between. CDR3 sequence (DNA): TGCGCCAGCAGCTTGGCGGGGGGCGGCACAGATACGCAGTATTTT. Protein: CASSLAGGGTDTQYF.

The sample holds a few counts of this clone. V and J are TRBV7-9 and TRBJ1-4; 12 nucleotides line up with TRBD1. The length of the CDR3 is 19 residues. Trimming removed 3 bases from V and 0 bases from J; junction bases left unmatched: 8. CDR1 is SEHNR and CDR2 is FQNEAQ in the germline V gene (reference sequence). CDR3 nucleotide sequence: TGTGCCAGCAGCTTCAGGGACAGGGGGCATCGTGCAACTAATGAAAAACTGTTTTTT. It specifies CASSFRDRGHRATNEKLFF.

This clone has a single count. The J gene is TRBJ1-2, the V gene TRBV5-1; 8 nucleotides match TRBD1. Germline CDR1 SGHRS, CDR2 YFSETQ. This CDR3 contains 16 residues. Trimming at V came to 4 bases and at J to 6 bases, leaving 14 bases not matched to a gene. As DNA, the CDR3 is TGCGCCAGCAGCACCGGTAACCGGGACAGGCCTGATGGCTACACCTTC. Encoded protein: CASSTGNRDRPDGYTF. Filled out from reference TRBV5-1 and TRBJ1-2, the complete variable domain reads KAGVTQTPRYLIKTRGQQVTLSCSPISGHRSVSWYQQTPGQGLQFLFEYFSETQRNKGNFPGRFSGRQFSNSRSEMNVSTLELGDSALYLCASSTGNRDRPDGYTFGSGTRLTVV.

This chain joins TRBV14 and TRBJ2-3; 13 nucleotides agree with TRBD2. V shed 1 base and J 5 bases; nucleotides not matched to a gene: 9. Germline CDR1 is SGHDN and CDR2 is FVKESK. This CDR3 comprises 18 residues. The DNA of the CDR3 is TGTGCCAGCAGCCAAGGAAGAACTAGCGGGGGGGCGAGAGATACGCAGTATTTT. Its translation: CASSQGRTSGGARDTQYF.

The chain uses TRBV7-2 and TRBJ2-3; TRBD2 matches at 8 bases. The CDR3 is 17 amino acids. Trimming removed 1 base from V and 1 base from J; junction bases left unmatched: 7. Germline V gives CDR1 SGHTA, CDR2 FQGNSA. This CDR3 reads CASSLDPSRGGTDTQYF. CDR3 bases: TGTGCCAGCAGCTTAGATCCCTCGCGGGGGGGCACAGATACGCAGTATTTT.

The chain recombines TRBV7-2 with TRBJ1-1; TRBD1 might be the D (6 bases). This CDR3 has 15 residues. The V gene's germline CDR1 is SGHTA and CDR2 FQGNSA. The V end was cut by 2 bases, the J end by 3 bases, with 13 bases between. DNA of the CDR3: TGTGCCAGCAGCTTAACAAGCGGGGGGCACACTGAAGCTTTCTTT. It specifies CASSLTSGGHTEAFF.

This chain uses TRBV7-9 with TRBJ2-3, with D perhaps assigned TRBD1 or TRBD2 (5 bases each). The CDR3 length is 14 residues. Trimming removed 7 bases from V and 2 bases from J, with 13 bases in between. From germline, CDR1 is SEHNR and CDR2 FQNEAQ (reference sequence). CDR3 sequence: CASTPGDLTDTQYF. In DNA, the CDR3 is TGTGCCAGCACCCCCGGGGACCTCACAGATACGCAGTATTTT.

V is TRBV7-6 and J is TRBJ2-1; 10 bases match TRBD2. The CDR3 contains 17 residues. Germline assignment: CDR1 SGHVS and CDR2 FNYEAQ. After removal of 5 bases from V and 5 bases from J, the junction contained 12 bases not matched to a gene. CDR3 loop: CASSPLGRAGGDNEQFF. As DNA, the CDR3 is TGTGCCAGCAGCCCTCTAGGACGAGCGGGGGGGGACAATGAGCAGTTCTTC.

The rearrangement uses TRBV6-5 and TRBJ1-2; 10 nucleotides line up with TRBD1. Looked up from germline, CDR1 is MNHEY and CDR2 is SVGAGI. The CDR3 runs 15 residues. Unmatched junction bases numbered 11, after V lost 7 bases and J lost 6 bases. The CDR3 reads CASIARGQGVNGYTF. CDR3 DNA sequence: TGTGCCAGCATCGCTAGAGGACAGGGGGTAAATGGCTACACCTTC.

The chain uses TRBV4-2 and TRBJ1-4; no firm D call. The V gene's germline CDR1 is LGHNA and CDR2 YNFKEQ. The V and J ends lost 4 bases and 4 bases respectively, with 13 bases between them. The CDR3 covers 15 residues. The CDR3 nucleotides read TGTGCCAGCAGCCGAAAAATTTCGGATAATGAAAAACTGTTTTTT. Encoded protein: CASSRKISDNEKLFF.

Remarks on this clone: One end of the junction is discordant with germline, which a read error may explain. The chain has TRBV7-9 and TRBJ1-2; 7 nucleotides align to TRBD1. The V gene's germline CDR1 is SEHNR and CDR2 FQNEAQ (reference sequence). This CDR3 has 11 amino acids. CDR3 bases: TGTGCCAGCAGCCTTAAAGACAGGGTAGACTTC. This codes for CASSLKDRVDF.

As regards this clone: The junction does not match germline at one end; this may be a read error. The rearrangement joins TRBV28 to TRBJ1-2; perhaps TRBD1 as D (6 bases). The CDR3 contains 16 residues. Per germline, CDR1 MDHEN and CDR2 SYDVKM. This CDR3 is CARSVGGAGANYGYTF. CDR3 bases: TGTGCCCGCAGTGTGGGGGGGGCAGGAGCTAACTATGGCTACACCTTC.

This chain joins TRBV15 and TRBJ2-3; D is possibly TRBD2 (7 bases). Trimming shortened V by 4 bases and J by 6 bases, and 11 bases separated the two germline ends. From germline, CDR1 is LNHNV and CDR2 YYDKDF (reference sequence). CDR3 length: 13 amino acids. DNA of the CDR3: TGTGCCACCAGCAAAGGGGGGGAGGATACGCAGTATTTT. Translated, it gives CATSKGGEDTQYF.

Within the sample, this clone is medium-sized. CDR3 sequence: CSTQGGSSYNEQFF. CDR3 DNA sequence: TGCAGCACCCAAGGTGGGAGCTCCTACAATGAGCAGTTCTTC. This rearrangement joins TRBV29-1 to TRBJ2-1, with D possibly TRBD2 on 5 matching bases. Trimming took off 8 bases at V and 0 bases at J, with 14 bases between the two ends. The V gene's germline CDR1 is SQVTM and CDR2 ANQGSEA. The CDR3 consists of 14 residues.

This chain joins TRBV5-1 and TRBJ2-5, with 9 bases lining up with TRBD2. The CDR3 is 15 residues long. CDR1 and CDR2 from the germline V gene are SGHRS and YFSETQ. J lost 1 base, V lost 5 bases, and 6 bases had no gene match. The CDR3: CASSLGRGGQETQYF. In DNA form, the CDR3 reads TGCGCCAGCAGTCTAGGGCGGGGGGGCCAAGAGACCCAGTACTTC.

This clone appeared a few times. V usage is TRBV7-2 and J usage is TRBJ1-2; the D gene is possibly TRBD1 (5 bases). Per the germline V gene, CDR1 is SGHTA and CDR2 is FQGNSA. The CDR3 is 13 amino acids. With 1 base removed from V and 6 bases from J, the gap between germline ends came to 9 bases. The CDR3 DNA sequence: TGTGCCAGCAGCTTAGTGGGGACGGATGGCTACACCTTC. This sequence encodes CASSLVGTDGYTF. The full variable domain, with the rest looked up from reference TRBV7-2 and TRBJ1-2, is GAGVSQSPSNKVTEKGKDVELRCDPISGHTALYWYRQSLGQGLEFLIYFQGNSAPDKSGLPSDRFSAERTGGSVSTLTIQRTQQEDSAVYLCASSLVGTDGYTFGSGTRLTVV.

The gene calls are TRBV13 and TRBJ2-4; 7 positions match TRBD1. Germline V gene sequence: CDR1 PRHDT, CDR2 FYEKMQ (reference sequence). Trimming removed 7 bases from V and 2 bases from J; junction bases left unmatched: 5. This CDR3 is 14 amino acids long. CDR3 bases: TGTGCCAGCACCCACAGGGGTTCCAAAAACATTCAGTACTTC. Translated: CASTHRGSKNIQYF. The entire variable domain, with the rest obtained from reference TRBV13 and TRBJ2-4, is as follows: AAGVIQSPRHLIKEKRETATLKCYPIPRHDTVYWYQQGPGQDPQFLISFYEKMQSDKGSIPDRFSAQQFSDYHSELNMSSLELGDSALYFCASTHRGSKNIQYFGAGTRLSVL.

V usage is TRBV6-1 and J usage is TRBJ1-1; the match to TRBD1 covers 8 bases. With 7 bases clipped from V and 4 bases from J, the junction kept 8 bases outside the gene matches. CDR3 size: 14 residues. CDR1 and CDR2 from the germline V gene are MNHNS and SASEGT. CDR3: CASTADRVGTEAFF. CDR3 nucleotides: TGTGCCAGCACTGCGGACAGGGTCGGCACTGAAGCTTTCTTT.

The chain has TRBV19 and TRBJ2-2; D is unresolved. CDR1 is LNHDA and CDR2 is SQIVND in the germline V gene (reference sequence). This CDR3 region has 12 residues. The V end was cut by 3 bases, the J end by 11 bases, with 10 bases between. The CDR3 sequence is CASSIRQAELFF. The CDR3 nucleotides read TGTGCCAGTAGTATTCGGCAGGCCGAGCTGTTTTTT.

V usage is TRBV20-1 and J usage is TRBJ2-3, with D uncertain. V gave up 7 bases and J gave up 5 bases, with 4 bases separating them. This CDR3 contains 9 residues. The germline CDR1 and CDR2 sequences are DFQATT and SNEGSKA (reference sequence). CDR3 amino acids: CSDGDTQYF. The CDR3 coding sequence is TGCAGTGATGGAGATACGCAGTATTTT.

The chain has TRBV14 and TRBJ2-5, with D hard to call. The CDR3 has 15 residues. V lost 1 base and J lost 6, with 15 bases in between. Germline V CDR1 and CDR2: SGHDN, FVKESK. The CDR3 DNA sequence: TGTGCCAGCAGCCAAGGAGAACGAAGGAGAAAGACCCAGTACTTC. This encodes CASSQGERRRKTQYF.

This clone was seen only once. The genes are TRBV5-1 and TRBJ1-3; 7 bases fit TRBD1. This CDR3 is 16 amino acids long. After removal of 4 bases from V and 0 bases from J, the junction contained 7 bases not matched to a gene. Per germline, CDR1 SGHRS and CDR2 YFSETQ. CDR3 nucleotide sequence: TGCGCCAGCAGCATCGGACAGGCGCGCTCTGGAAACACCATATATTTT. It codes for CASSIGQARSGNTIYF.

CDR3 DNA sequence: TGTGCCAGCAGCTTAGCCTTAATCGAAAAACTGTTTTTT. Translation: CASSLALIEKLFF. The V gene is TRBV7-2, the J gene TRBJ1-4; D ambiguous. The germline gives CDR1 SGHTA, CDR2 FQGNSA. V lost 0 bases and J 8 bases, leaving 7 bases between the germline ends. The CDR3 is 13 amino acids.

The chain links TRBV5-5 to TRBJ1-1; D unresolved. This CDR3 spans 13 amino acids. Germline values: CDR1 SGHKS, CDR2 YYEKEE (reference sequence). The V end lost 3 bases, the J end lost 2 bases, and 8 bases lay between the germline ends. The CDR3 DNA reads as TGTGCCAGCAGCTACACCTCAAACACTGAAGCTTTCTTT. Its translation: CASSYTSNTEAFF.

The chain recombines TRBV5-4 with TRBJ2-6; 7 nucleotides align to TRBD1. Germline CDR1 SGHNT, CDR2 YYREEE (reference sequence). The V gene end was trimmed by 5 bases and the J gene end by 0 bases; junction bases not matched to a gene: 5. This CDR3 region has 16 residues. CDR3 nucleotides: TGTGCCAGCAGACACAGGGGACACTCTGGGGCCAACGTCCTGACTTTC. Protein: CASRHRGHSGANVLTF. The full variable domain, rest sourced from reference TRBV5-4 and TRBJ2-6, is ETGVTQSPTHLIKTRGQQVTLRCSSQSGHNTVSWYQQALGQGPQFIFQYYREEENGRGNFPPRFSGLQFPNYSSELNVNALELDDSALYLCASRHRGHSGANVLTFGAGSRLTVL.

For the CDR3, the DNA is TGTGCCTGGAGTTCCCGGGGACAGGCTCGCAATCAGCCCCAGCATTTT. Amino acid sequence: CAWSSRGQARNQPQHF. V and J are TRBV30 and TRBJ1-5; TRBD1 matches 8 bases. The trim removed 2 bases at V and 2 bases at J, leaving 8 bases unmatched. This CDR3 is 16 amino acids long. Germline lookup yields CDR1 GTSNPN and CDR2 SVGIG (reference sequence).